This entry concerns a single T cell receptor beta chain. This entry belongs to a study of CD8 T cells in Susac syndrome. This CDR3 has 14 residues. V was pared by 2 bases and J by 3 bases, with 4 bases of the junction left unmatched. The germline CDR1 and CDR2 sequences are DFQATT and SNEGSKA (reference sequence). When the RNA was reverse transcribed, random hexamers were used with an input of about 0.5 to 1 ug. Via MiXCR, TCRdb re-called the immunoSEQ multiplex PCR reads, giving one row per CDR3 protein. The data show roughly 150,000 distinct CDR3 sequences, around 95% seen once. This chain links TRBV20-1 with TRBJ2-7; 10 bases fit TRBD1. The sequenced sample was CD4+ T cells from PBMCs. This clonotype originated in a human donor with Susac syndrome. Here the CDR3 reads CSARPGQGDYEQYF. In nucleotides, the CDR3 is TGCAGTGCTAGACCTGGACAGGGGGACTACGAGCAGTACTTC.